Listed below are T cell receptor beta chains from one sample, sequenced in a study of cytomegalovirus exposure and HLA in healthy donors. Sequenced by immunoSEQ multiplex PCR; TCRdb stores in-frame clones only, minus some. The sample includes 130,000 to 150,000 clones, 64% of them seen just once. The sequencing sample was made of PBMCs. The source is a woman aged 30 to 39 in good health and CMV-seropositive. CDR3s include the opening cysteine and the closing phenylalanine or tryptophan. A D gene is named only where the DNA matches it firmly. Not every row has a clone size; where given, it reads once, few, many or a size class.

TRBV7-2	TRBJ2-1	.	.	TGTGCCAGCAGCTCTTCTAGTTTCGGTGAGCAGTTCTTC	CASSSSSFGEQFF
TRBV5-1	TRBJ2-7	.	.	TGCGCCAGCAGCTTGGCCGGGGGGACAGGCACCTACGAGCAGTACTTC	CASSLAGGTGTYEQYF
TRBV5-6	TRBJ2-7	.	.	TGTGCCAGCAGCTTAGGCGGCTCGGTGAGGGAGCAGTACTTC	CASSLGGSVREQYF
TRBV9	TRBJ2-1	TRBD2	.	TGTGCCAGCAGGGGACTAGCAGGCGATGAGCAGTTCTTC	CASRGLAGDEQFF
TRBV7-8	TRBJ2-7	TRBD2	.	TGTGCCAGCAGCTCCTTTTTCGGGAAGCGGGAGGGGTACGAGCAGTACTTC	CASSSFFGKREGYEQYF
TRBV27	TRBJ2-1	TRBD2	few	TGTGCCAGCAGTTGGACCCCTTACATGCGGGGGGGCGAGCAGTTCTTC	CASSWTPYMRGGEQFF
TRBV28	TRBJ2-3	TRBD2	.	TGTGCCAGCAGCGGGAGGCGGGGGGGCACAGATACGCAGTATTTT	CASSGRRGGTDTQYF
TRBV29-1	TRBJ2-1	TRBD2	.	TGCAGCGTTGTCCGGAATCGTAGCGGGAGGGAATTGGGTGAGCAGTTCTTC	CSVVRNRSGRELGEQFF
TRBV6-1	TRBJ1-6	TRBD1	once	TGTGCCAGCAGTGAAGTTAGGGACAGTTATTCACCCCTCCACTTT	CASSEVRDSYSPLHF
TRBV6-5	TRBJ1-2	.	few	TGTGCCAGCAGTCTAAATCCCAGCGCTGGTTATGGCTACACCTTC	CASSLNPSAGYGYTF
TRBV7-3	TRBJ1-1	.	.	TGTGCCAGCAGCTTATGGGGGGGCACGGATGGAGCTTTCTTT	CASSLWGGTDGAFF
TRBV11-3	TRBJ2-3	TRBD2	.	TGTGCCAGCAGCTCCGCCGGGACTAGTATAACAGATACGCAGTATTTT	CASSSAGTSITDTQYF
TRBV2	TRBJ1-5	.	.	TGTGCCAGCAACCAGGATTTTAGCAATCAGCCCCAGCATTTT	CASNQDFSNQPQHF
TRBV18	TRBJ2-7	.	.	TGTGCCAGCTCACCACACACGGACAGCGAGCAGTACTTC	CASSPHTDSEQYF
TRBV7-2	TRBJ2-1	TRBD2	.	TGTGCCAGCAGCGCGACTAGCGGGCACGCGAACGAGCAGTTCTTC	CASSATSGHANEQFF